The clone carrying this TCR beta chain has more than one count but fewer than ten. Its antigen is undetermined. The sample is drawn from a study of T cell repertoires in cytomegalovirus infection. Across the study: Both a matching HLA type and CMV infection were indicated by public TCR beta signatures. Study results and limitations: Public TCR beta family frequency separated CMV-and-HLA carriers, including in an independent cohort. Clonotypes of TCR beta that were HLA-C-restricted and CMV-specific dominated the ex vivo response.

TCRdb reanalysed the reads using MiXCR and keeps one entry per CDR3 protein. Among hundreds of thousands of distinct CDR3 sequences listed, about 40% were seen once. The CDR3 extends over 12 amino acids. Germline V lookup: CDR1 MNHNS, CDR2 SASEGT. V was clipped by 1 base and J by 6 bases, with 6 bases between them. This TCR came from a human donor in good health (CMV status not recorded). Some clones in this sample may be carry-over from other donors' samples. The genes are TRBV6-1 and TRBJ1-1; the D is unclear. The specimen sequenced was PBMCs. CDR3 sequence (DNA): TGTGCCAGCAGTGAAGTTGAGCCTGAAGCTTTCTTT. Residues: CASSEVEPEAFF.